The 15 T cell receptor beta chains reported below all come from one sample, sequenced in a study of cytomegalovirus exposure and HLA in healthy donors. Method: immunoSEQ multiplex PCR; TCRdb's copy keeps in-frame clones and lacks some. The sample yields 95,000 to 150,000 clones, approximately 87% seen once. The sample taken for sequencing was PBMCs. These receptors were obtained from a woman aged 18-29 years in good health and CMV-seropositive.

This chain connects TRBV19 to TRBJ1-2; a weak D match, TRBD1 (6 bases). CDR1 is LNHDA, CDR2 SQIVND, per germline (reference sequence). V lost 7 bases and J 8 bases, leaving 17 bases between the germline ends. The CDR3 length is 13 residues. The chain's CDR3 is CASTDRRGEGYTF. The CDR3 DNA reads as TGTGCCAGTACTGACAGGAGAGGAGAAGGCTACACCTTC.

This chain joins TRBV7-2 and TRBJ1-2; D uncertain. The V gene's germline CDR1 is SGHTA and CDR2 FQGNSA. V lost 1 base, J lost 3 bases, and 12 bases lay in between. The CDR3 covers 15 residues. This CDR3 reads CASSLVQVTYYGYTF. CDR3 in DNA: TGTGCCAGCAGCTTAGTGCAGGTCACCTACTATGGCTACACCTTC.

The chain combines TRBV4-2 with TRBJ1-2; D is possibly TRBD1 (6 bases). With 1 base removed from V and 5 bases from J, the gap between germline ends came to 14 bases. Germline CDR1 LGHNA, CDR2 YNFKEQ. The CDR3 is 15 residues long. CDR3 coding DNA: TGTGCCAGCAGCCAAGTTGCGGGGGCATATTATGGCTACACCTTC. Protein: CASSQVAGAYYGYTF.

This clone was counted between two and nine times. The chain couples TRBV19 to TRBJ1-2; D may be TRBD1 (6 bases). The CDR3 totals 12 residues. The V end was cut by 4 bases, the J end by 3 bases, with 6 bases between. Germline lookup yields CDR1 LNHDA and CDR2 SQIVND (reference sequence). The CDR3 sequence: CASSKGDYGYTF. The CDR3 bases are TGTGCCAGTAGTAAGGGGGACTATGGCTACACCTTC.

J is TRBJ2-7 and V is TRBV7-9; maybe TRBD1 (8 bases). V was cut by 0 bases and J by 1 base, with 16 bases left in between. CDR1 is SEHNR and CDR2 is FQNEAQ in the germline V gene (reference sequence). This CDR3 is 17 amino acids long. CDR3 residues: CASSLAQGGKNSYEQYF. Written as DNA, the CDR3 is TGTGCCAGCAGCTTAGCACAGGGGGGGAAAAATTCCTACGAGCAGTACTTC.

The V gene is TRBV6-6, the J gene TRBJ2-7, with D possibly TRBD2 on 6 matching bases. V was pared by 1 base and J by 5 bases, with 12 bases between. Germline-derived CDR1 and CDR2 are MNHNY and SVGAGI (reference sequence). This CDR3 contains 14 residues. The CDR3 DNA reads TGTGCCAGCAGTTACTTGGGGGGATCCCACGAGCAGTACTTC. Translation: CASSYLGGSHEQYF.

The chain's CDR3 is CASSHYNEKLFF. The CDR3 bases are TGCGCCAGCAGTCACTATAATGAAAAACTGTTTTTT. The chain has TRBV10-2 and TRBJ1-4, with D hard to call. The CDR3 covers 12 residues. Per the germline V gene, CDR1 is WSHSY and CDR2 is SAAADI. The V end was cut by 5 bases, the J end by 4 bases, with 5 bases between.

This chain links TRBV7-3 with TRBJ1-1; D is perhaps TRBD1 (5 bases). Trimming removed 5 bases from V and 4 bases from J, with 17 bases in between. Germline V CDR1 and CDR2: SGHTA, FQGTGA. The CDR3 contains 15 residues. The CDR3 region has the DNA TGTGCCAGCAGCATAGGTCAGGGAGGATCCACTGAAGCTTTCTTT. Translated, it gives CASSIGQGGSTEAFF.

This clone was recorded once. This chain links TRBV4-2 with TRBJ1-4, with 9 bases identical to TRBD1. The V gene's germline CDR1 is LGHNA and CDR2 YNFKEQ. V shed 1 base and J 8 bases; nucleotides not matched to a gene: 5. This CDR3 has 15 residues. CDR3 amino acids: CASSQGQGVLEKLFF. The CDR3 coding sequence is TGTGCCAGCAGCCAAGGACAGGGGGTTCTAGAAAAACTGTTTTTT.

This chain connects TRBV13 to TRBJ2-1; 8 nucleotides line up with TRBD1. After removal of 5 bases from V and 4 bases from J, the junction contained 7 bases not matched to a gene. The CDR3 is 15 residues long. Germline V gives CDR1 PRHDT, CDR2 FYEKMQ (reference sequence). The CDR3 DNA is TGTGCCAGCAGCGAACAGGGGGGATCTTACAATGAGCAGTTCTTC. Its protein is CASSEQGGSYNEQFF.

This chain connects TRBV30 to TRBJ1-1; 11 nucleotides align to TRBD1. The CDR3 totals 15 residues. Germline assignment: CDR1 GTSNPN and CDR2 SVGIG (reference sequence). The ends lost 2 bases at V and 5 bases at J; junction bases unmatched: 7. The CDR3 is CAWSPRDRGFTEAFF. Written as DNA, the CDR3 is TGTGCCTGGAGTCCCAGGGACAGGGGGTTTACTGAAGCTTTCTTT.

The rearrangement joins TRBV7-8 to TRBJ1-2; 8 nucleotides agree with TRBD1. The ends lost 3 bases at V and 6 bases at J; junction bases unmatched: 15. This CDR3 comprises 17 residues. Germline CDR1 reads SGHVS; CDR2 reads FQNEAQ. The CDR3: CASSFSIRTGPGNGYTF. Here the CDR3 DNA reads TGTGCCAGCAGCTTCTCTATACGGACAGGGCCGGGGAATGGCTACACCTTC.

V is TRBV7-9 and J is TRBJ2-2; 8 bases agree with TRBD1. The CDR3 length is 15 residues. Germline V CDR1 and CDR2: SEHNR, FQNEAQ (reference sequence). V lost 8 bases and J lost 11; bases outside the gene matches: 16. The CDR3 DNA reads as TGTGCCAGCGGGGCAGGGGGCGCGCTCTGGGAAGAGCTGTTTTTT. Its translation is CASGAGGALWEELFF.

CDR3 nucleotide sequence: TGTGCCAGCAAGGACAGGGAGAACACTGAAGCTTTCTTT. It codes for CASKDRENTEAFF. V is TRBV2 and J is TRBJ1-1, with 8 bases fitting TRBD1. The length of the CDR3 is 13 residues. The junction had 2 bases not matched to a gene; V was cut back by 7 bases and J by 1 base. Germline-derived CDR1 and CDR2 are SNHLY and FYNNEI.

The chain employs TRBV27 and TRBJ2-7, with 10 bases aligning to TRBD2. CDR1 is MNHEY and CDR2 is SMNVEV in the germline V gene (reference sequence). V lost 9 bases, J lost 4 bases, and 12 bases stayed unmatched. CDR3 length: 15 amino acids. The CDR3 is CASRPSGSSLYEQYF. The CDR3 region has the DNA TGTGCCAGTAGACCTAGCGGGAGTTCTTTATACGAGCAGTACTTC.